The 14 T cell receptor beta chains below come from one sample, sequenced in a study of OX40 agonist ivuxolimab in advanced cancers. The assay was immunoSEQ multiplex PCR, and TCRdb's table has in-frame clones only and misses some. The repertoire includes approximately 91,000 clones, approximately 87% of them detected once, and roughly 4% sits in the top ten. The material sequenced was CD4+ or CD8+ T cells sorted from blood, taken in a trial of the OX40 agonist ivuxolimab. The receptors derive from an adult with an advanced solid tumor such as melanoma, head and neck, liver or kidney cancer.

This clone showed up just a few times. The CDR3 sequence is CASSQGTGEYEKLFF. CDR3 nucleotide sequence: TGTGCCAGCAGCCAAGGGACAGGGGAGTATGAAAAACTGTTTTTT. V and J are TRBV11-3 and TRBJ1-4; 10 nucleotides line up with TRBD1. The CDR3 is 15 residues long. CDR1 and CDR2 from the germline V gene are SGHNT and YENEEA. The V segment lost 5 bases and the J segment 6 bases; nucleotides outside the gene matches: 6.

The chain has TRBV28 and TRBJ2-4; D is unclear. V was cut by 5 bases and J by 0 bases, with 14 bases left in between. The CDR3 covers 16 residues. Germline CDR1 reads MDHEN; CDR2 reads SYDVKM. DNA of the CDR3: TGTGCCAGCAGTCCCACCCGTATAGTAGCCAAAAACATTCAGTACTTC. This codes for CASSPTRIVAKNIQYF.

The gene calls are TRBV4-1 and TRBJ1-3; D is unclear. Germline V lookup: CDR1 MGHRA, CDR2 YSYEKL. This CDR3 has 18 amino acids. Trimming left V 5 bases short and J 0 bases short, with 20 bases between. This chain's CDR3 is CASSAWGSGSGSGNTIYF. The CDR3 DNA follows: TGCGCCAGCAGCGCGTGGGGTTCGGGGAGTGGCTCTGGAAACACCATATATTTT.

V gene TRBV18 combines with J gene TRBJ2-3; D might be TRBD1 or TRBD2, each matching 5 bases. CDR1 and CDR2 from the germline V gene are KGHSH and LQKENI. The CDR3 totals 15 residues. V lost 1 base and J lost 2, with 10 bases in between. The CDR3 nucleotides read TGTGCCAGCTCACCACTAAGGGGAGCCACAGATACGCAGTATTTT. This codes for CASSPLRGATDTQYF.

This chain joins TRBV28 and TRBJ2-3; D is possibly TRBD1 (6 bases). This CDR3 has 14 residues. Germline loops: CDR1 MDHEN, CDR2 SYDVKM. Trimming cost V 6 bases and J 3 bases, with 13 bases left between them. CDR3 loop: CASRLQGRTDTQYF. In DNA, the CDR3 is TGTGCCAGCAGACTACAGGGAAGGACAGATACGCAGTATTTT.

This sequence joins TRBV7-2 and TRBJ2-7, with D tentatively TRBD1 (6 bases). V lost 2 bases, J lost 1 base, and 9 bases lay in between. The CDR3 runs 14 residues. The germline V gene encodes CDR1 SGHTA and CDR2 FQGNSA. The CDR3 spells CASSLSDSSYEQYV. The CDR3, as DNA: TGTGCCAGCAGCTTATCGGACAGTTCCTACGAGCAGTACGTC.

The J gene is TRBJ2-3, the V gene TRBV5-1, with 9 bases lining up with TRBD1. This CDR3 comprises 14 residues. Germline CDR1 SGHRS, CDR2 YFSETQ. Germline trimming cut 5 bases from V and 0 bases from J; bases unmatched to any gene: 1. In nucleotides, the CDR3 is TGCGCCAGCAGGACAGGGGGGAGCACAGATACGCAGTATTTT. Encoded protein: CASRTGGSTDTQYF.

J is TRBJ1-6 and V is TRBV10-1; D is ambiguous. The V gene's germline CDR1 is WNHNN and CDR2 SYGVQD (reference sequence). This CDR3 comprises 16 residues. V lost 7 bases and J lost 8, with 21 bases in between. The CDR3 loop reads CASTSCTTPLYSPLHF. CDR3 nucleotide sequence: TGCGCCAGCACGTCCTGCACTACCCCCTTGTATTCACCCCTCCACTTT.

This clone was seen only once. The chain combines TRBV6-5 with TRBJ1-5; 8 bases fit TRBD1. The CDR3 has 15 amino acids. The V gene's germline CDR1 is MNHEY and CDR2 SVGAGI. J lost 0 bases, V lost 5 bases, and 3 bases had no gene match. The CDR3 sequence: CASSLTGDSNQPQHF. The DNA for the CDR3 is TGTGCCAGCAGTCTGACAGGGGATAGCAATCAGCCCCAGCATTTT.

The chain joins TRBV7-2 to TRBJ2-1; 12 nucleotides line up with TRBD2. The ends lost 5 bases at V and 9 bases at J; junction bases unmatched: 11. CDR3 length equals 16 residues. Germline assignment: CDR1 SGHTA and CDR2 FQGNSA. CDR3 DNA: TGTGCCAGCAGCCGAGATACGACTAGCGGGAGATCTGAGCAGTTCTTC. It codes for CASSRDTTSGRSEQFF.

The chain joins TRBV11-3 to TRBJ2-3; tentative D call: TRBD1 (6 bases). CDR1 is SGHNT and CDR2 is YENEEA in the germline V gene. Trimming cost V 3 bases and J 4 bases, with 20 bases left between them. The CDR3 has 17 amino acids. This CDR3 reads CASSLGLAGEMPDTQYF. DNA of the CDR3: TGTGCCAGCAGCTTGGGCCTTGCAGGGGAAATGCCAGATACGCAGTATTTT.

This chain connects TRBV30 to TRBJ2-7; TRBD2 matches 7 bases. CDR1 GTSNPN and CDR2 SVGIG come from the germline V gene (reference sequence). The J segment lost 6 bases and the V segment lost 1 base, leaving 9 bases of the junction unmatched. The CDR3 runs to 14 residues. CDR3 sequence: CAWSAVGLVGEQYF. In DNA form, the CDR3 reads TGTGCCTGGAGTGCCGTTGGACTAGTCGGCGAGCAGTACTTC. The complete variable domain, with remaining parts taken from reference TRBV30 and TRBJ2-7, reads SQTIHQWPATLVQPVGSPLSLECTVEGTSNPNLYWYRQAAGRGLQLLFYSVGIGQISSEVPQNLSASRPQDRQFILSSKKLLLSDSGFYLCAWSAVGLVGEQYFGPGTRLTVT.

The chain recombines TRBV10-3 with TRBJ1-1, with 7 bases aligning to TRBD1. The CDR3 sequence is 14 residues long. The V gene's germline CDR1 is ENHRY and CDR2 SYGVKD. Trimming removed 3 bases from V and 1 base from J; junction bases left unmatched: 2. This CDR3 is CAISDYRGNTEAFF. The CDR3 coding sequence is TGTGCCATCAGTGACTACAGGGGGAACACTGAAGCTTTCTTT.

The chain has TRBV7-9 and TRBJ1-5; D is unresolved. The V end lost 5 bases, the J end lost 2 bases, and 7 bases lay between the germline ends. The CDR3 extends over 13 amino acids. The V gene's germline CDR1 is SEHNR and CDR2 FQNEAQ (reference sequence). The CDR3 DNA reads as TGTGCCAGCAGCCAGGACGGCAATCAGCCCCAGCATTTT. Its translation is CASSQDGNQPQHF.